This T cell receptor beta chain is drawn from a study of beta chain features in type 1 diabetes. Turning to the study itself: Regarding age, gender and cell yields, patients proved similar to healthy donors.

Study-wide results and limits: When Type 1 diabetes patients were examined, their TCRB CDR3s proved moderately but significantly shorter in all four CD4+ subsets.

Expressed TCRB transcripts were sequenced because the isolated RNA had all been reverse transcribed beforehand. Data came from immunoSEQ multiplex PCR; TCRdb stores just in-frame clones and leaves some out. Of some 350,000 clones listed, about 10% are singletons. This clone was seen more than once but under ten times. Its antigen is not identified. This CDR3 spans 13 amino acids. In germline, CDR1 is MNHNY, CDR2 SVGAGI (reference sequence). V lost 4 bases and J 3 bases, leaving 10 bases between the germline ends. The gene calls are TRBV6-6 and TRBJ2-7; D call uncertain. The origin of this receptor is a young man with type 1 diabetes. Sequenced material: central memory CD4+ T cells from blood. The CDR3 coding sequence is TGTGCCAGCAGTTTATCTACACTCTACGAGCAGTACTTC. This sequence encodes CASSLSTLYEQYF.